This record covers a single T cell receptor (beta chain). The target antigen is unknown. The data originate from a study of T cell repertoires in cytomegalovirus infection. Background on the study: In public TCR beta signatures, there were indications of both CMV infection and matching HLA type. Study outcomes and limitations: HLA-C-restricted CMV-specific TCR beta clonotypes prevailed in the ex vivo response. Carriers of CMV and the relevant HLA type were discriminated by public TCR beta frequency.

TCRdb re-called the reads with MiXCR, one entry per CDR3 protein. The repertoire holds around 740,000 distinct CDR3 sequences, about 40% seen once, with about 2.8% in the top ten. Germline V lookup: CDR1 SGHRS, CDR2 YFSETQ. V lost 0 bases, J lost 0 bases, and 12 bases lay in between. CDR3 length: 17 residues. This chain uses TRBV5-1 with TRBJ1-4; no clear D. Sequences were obtained from PBMCs. This clonotype was obtained from a human donor in good health (CMV status not recorded). Some clones in this sample may be carry-over from other donors' samples. The CDR3 DNA is TGCGCCAGCAGCTTGGACCTAACTTCTTCAACTAATGAAAAACTGTTTTTT. Protein product: CASSLDLTSSTNEKLFF.